The 10 T cell receptor beta chains presented below share a single source sample, sequenced in a study of cytomegalovirus exposure and HLA in healthy donors. Amplification used 60 Vbeta primers and 13 Jbeta primers. Generated by immunoSEQ multiplex PCR, the TCRdb table keeps only in-frame clones and is missing some. Found here are approximately 190,000 clones, around 86% of them singletons; the top ten hold roughly 6%. What was sequenced was PBMCs. The source of these receptors is a man aged 40-50 years in good health and CMV-seropositive.

Remarks on this clone: The junction shows a germline mismatch at one end, possibly a read error. The chain couples TRBV29-1 to TRBJ2-2; maybe TRBD1 (5 bases). Germline loops: CDR1 SQVTM, CDR2 ANQGSEA. This CDR3 has 16 amino acids. The CDR3 nucleotides read TGCAGCGTTCTAGTCGGGCAGGGCTCGAAGACCGGGGAGCTGTTTTTT. It encodes CSVLVGQGSKTGELFF.

The V and J genes are TRBV7-9 and TRBJ2-5, with 8 bases that match TRBD1. Trimming at V came to 4 bases and at J to 5 bases, leaving 6 bases not matched to a gene. The CDR3 contains 14 residues. Germline V gene lookup returns CDR1 SEHNR and CDR2 FQNEAQ (reference sequence). CDR3 nucleotide sequence: TGTGCCAGCAGCTCCCCAGGGGGCCGGGAGACCCAGTACTTC. It yields the protein CASSSPGGRETQYF. Drawing the rest from reference TRBV7-9 and TRBJ2-5, the complete variable domain is DTGVSQNPRHKITKRGQNVTFRCDPISEHNRLYWYRQTLGQGPEFLTYFQNEAQLEKSRLLSDRFSAERPKGSFSTLEIQRTEQGDSAMYLCASSSPGGRETQYFGPGTRLLVL.

This chain connects TRBV6-1 to TRBJ2-2; D gene unclear. V lost 4 bases and J lost 1, with 13 bases in between. The CDR3 length is 16 residues. Germline assignment: CDR1 MNHNS and CDR2 SASEGT. Here the CDR3 DNA reads TGTGCCAGCAGTGCCCTCCCCCCAGGGAACACCGGGGAGCTGTTTTTT. The encoded protein is CASSALPPGNTGELFF.

V gene TRBV6-5 combines with J gene TRBJ1-1; 8 bases are a match to TRBD1. The germline V gene encodes CDR1 MNHEY and CDR2 SVGAGI. The CDR3 totals 13 residues. The J segment lost 6 bases and the V segment lost 9 bases, leaving 9 bases of the junction unmatched. DNA of the CDR3: TGTGCCAGTGATTCCGGGACAGGATCTGAAGCTTTCTTT. This codes for CASDSGTGSEAFF.

The V and J genes are TRBV7-9 and TRBJ2-3; D remains unclear. V gave up 4 bases and J gave up 2 bases, with 10 bases separating them. Germline V gene lookup returns CDR1 SEHNR and CDR2 FQNEAQ (reference sequence). The length of the CDR3 is 14 residues. The CDR3 DNA reads TGTGCCAGCAGCTACCAGACACCCACAGATACGCAGTATTTT. This gives the protein CASSYQTPTDTQYF.

V and J are TRBV7-2 and TRBJ2-1; D is uncertain. CDR1 SGHTA and CDR2 FQGNSA come from the germline V gene. Trimming removed 0 bases at V and 0 bases at J, with 9 bases between. This CDR3 contains 16 residues. The CDR3 coding sequence is TGTGCCAGCAGCTTAGCACTTTTGAGCTCCTACAATGAGCAGTTCTTC. Encoded protein: CASSLALLSSYNEQFF.

In the case of this clone: At one of its ends the junction is not consistent with the germline gene, which may arise from a read error. The chain couples TRBV5-1 to TRBJ2-2; D is possibly TRBD2 (5 bases). The CDR3 runs to 14 residues. Germline CDR1 and CDR2: SGHRS and YFSETQ. CDR3 DNA: TGCGCCAGCAGCTTTTCCGATCTCGCCGGGGAGCTGTTCTTT. The encoded protein is CASSFSDLAGELFF.

This clone turned up a few times. The V and J genes are TRBV6-6 and TRBJ1-4, with TRBD1 matching over 7 bases. This CDR3 spans 15 amino acids. Germline V gives CDR1 MNHNY, CDR2 SVGAGI (reference sequence). V lost 4 bases to trimming and J lost 0 bases; unmatched junction nucleotides: 2. CDR3 amino acids: CASSWDRATNEKLFF. The DNA of the CDR3 is TGTGCCAGCAGTTGGGACAGAGCAACTAATGAAAAACTGTTTTTT.

The chain couples TRBV5-6 to TRBJ1-5; a possible D gene is TRBD1 (5 bases). V was shortened by 4 bases and J by 11 bases, with 13 bases between the two germline ends. The CDR3 contains 12 residues. Germline CDR1 and CDR2: SGHDT and YYEEEE. This CDR3 reads CASSGEGQAQHF. Here the CDR3 DNA reads TGTGCCAGCAGCGGGGAGGGGCAGGCCCAGCATTTT.

J is TRBJ2-1 and V is TRBV25-1, with 7 bases identical to TRBD1. This CDR3 region has 16 residues. Looked up from germline, CDR1 is MGHDK and CDR2 is SYGVNS. Trimming cost V 1 base and J 2 bases; bases outside gene matches: 5. CDR3 coding DNA: TGTGCCAGCAGTGAATTGGACAGGATTACCTACAATGAGCAGTTCTTC. It is translated as CASSELDRITYNEQFF.